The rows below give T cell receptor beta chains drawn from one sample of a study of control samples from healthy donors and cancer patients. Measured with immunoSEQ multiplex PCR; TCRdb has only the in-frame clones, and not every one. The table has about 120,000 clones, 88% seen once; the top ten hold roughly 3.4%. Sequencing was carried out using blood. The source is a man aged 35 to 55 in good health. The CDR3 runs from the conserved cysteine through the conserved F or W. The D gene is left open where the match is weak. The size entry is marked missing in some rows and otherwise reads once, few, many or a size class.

CSVVYGTRLRNEQFF | TGCAGCGTTGTTTATGGGACTAGGCTTAGGAATGAGCAGTTCTTC | TRBJ2-1 | TRBD2 | TRBV29-1 | NA
CASREGGVTTGELFF | TGTGCCAGCAGGGAGGGTGGAGTAACGACCGGGGAGCTGTTTTTT | TRBJ2-2 | NA | TRBV2 | NA
CASSQEKGAGGYTF | TGTGCCAGCAGCCAAGAAAAGGGGGCGGGAGGCTACACCTTC | TRBJ1-2 | TRBD1 | TRBV4-2 | NA
CASSAGTGISYEQYF | TGTGCCAGTAGTGCCGGGACAGGGATATCGTACGAGCAGTACTTC | TRBJ2-7 | TRBD1 | TRBV19 | few
CATSGGLAGTTQETQYF | TGTGCCACCAGTGGTGGACTAGCGGGGACCACCCAAGAGACCCAGTACTTC | TRBJ2-5 | TRBD2 | TRBV24-1 | once
CASSSGDMNTEAFF | TGCGCCAGCAGCTCAGGGGATATGAACACTGAAGCTTTCTTT | TRBJ1-1 | NA | TRBV5-1 | NA
CAISESQLSYEQYF | TGTGCCATCAGTGAGTCGCAACTTTCCTACGAGCAGTACTTC | TRBJ2-7 | NA | TRBV10-3 | NA
CASKTVVGDYGYTF | TGTGCCAGCAAAACAGTCGTCGGTGACTATGGCTACACCTTC | TRBJ1-2 | NA | TRBV27 | NA
CASNLGAGNQPQHF | TGTGCCAGCAACCTTGGGGCAGGGAATCAGCCCCAGCATTTT | TRBJ1-5 | NA | TRBV2 | NA
CASSVRGPGKNIQYF | TGTGCCAGCAGCGTCAGGGGCCCCGGAAAAAACATTCAGTACTTC | TRBJ2-4 | NA | TRBV13 | NA
CAWRRGQGSSPLHF | TGTGCCTGGAGAAGGGGACAGGGGAGTTCACCCCTCCACTTT | TRBJ1-6 | TRBD1 | TRBV30 | NA
CAWSLGGDRGLYF | TGTGCCTGGAGTCTCGGTGGGGACAGGGGGCTGTACTTC | TRBJ2-7 | TRBD1 | TRBV30 | NA
CASSFGAHTDTQYF | TGCGCCAGCAGCTTTGGGGCGCACACAGATACGCAGTATTTT | TRBJ2-3 | NA | TRBV5-1 | NA
CASSADIRMGTQYF | TGTGCCAGCAGCGCGGACATCCGGATGGGGACCCAGTACTTC | TRBJ2-5 | NA | TRBV6-5 | NA
CASSVTSGGANEQFF | TGTGCCAGCAGTGTAACTAGCGGGGGGGCCAATGAGCAGTTCTTC | TRBJ2-1 | TRBD2 | TRBV6-4 | NA
CASSAAGGLRDTQYF | TGCGCCAGCAGTGCCGCGGGGGGCCTACGGGATACGCAGTATTTT | TRBJ2-3 | TRBD2 | TRBV10-1 | NA
CASSRRDRGMSNQPQHF | TGTGCCAGCAGCCGACGGGACAGGGGGATGAGCAATCAGCCCCAGCATTTT | TRBJ1-5 | TRBD1 | TRBV5-8 | NA
CASSLYGRRDEKLFF | TGTGCCAGCAGCTTATATGGCAGGAGAGATGAAAAACTGTTTTTT | TRBJ1-4 | NA | TRBV5-6 | NA
CASRAGNLNTGELFF | TGCGCCAGCAGAGCTGGGAATCTTAACACCGGGGAGCTGTTTTTT | TRBJ2-2 | NA | TRBV4-1 | few
CASSEGMGQPYNEQFF | TGTGCCAGCAGTGAGGGGATGGGACAGCCCTACAATGAGCAGTTCTTC | TRBJ2-1 | TRBD1 | TRBV6-1 | NA
CASSLLAGGYNEQFF | TGTGCCAGCAGCTTACTAGCGGGGGGATACAATGAGCAGTTCTTC | TRBJ2-1 | TRBD2 | TRBV7-9 | few
CASSTRDRVGTEAFF | TGTGCCAGCAGTACCCGGGACAGGGTAGGAACTGAAGCTTTCTTT | TRBJ1-1 | TRBD1 | TRBV6-6 | few
CASSLKGIHEQYF | TGTGCCAGCAGCTTAAAAGGGATCCACGAGCAGTACTTC | TRBJ2-7 | NA | TRBV13 | NA
CASSLLTSGLPGELFF | TGTGCCAGCAGCCTATTGACTAGCGGTTTACCCGGGGAGCTGTTTTTT | TRBJ2-2 | TRBD2 | TRBV4-2 | once
CASSFGVVNTEAFF | TGCGCCAGCAGCTTCGGGGTTGTAAACACTGAAGCTTTCTTT | TRBJ1-1 | NA | TRBV5-1 | once
CASSLMGYSSYEQYF | TGTGCCAGCAGCTTGATGGGCTACAGCTCCTACGAGCAGTACTTC | TRBJ2-7 | NA | TRBV7-2 | NA
CATSDLDRGRDTQYF | TGTGCCACCAGTGATTTGGACAGGGGAAGAGATACGCAGTATTTT | TRBJ2-3 | TRBD1 | TRBV24-1 | once
CASSPDPTGDNQPQHF | TGTGCCAGCAGCCCCGACCCTACAGGGGACAATCAGCCCCAGCATTTT | TRBJ1-5 | TRBD1 | TRBV6-6 | once
CASSLGGRNYGYTF | TGCGCCAGCAGCTTGGGGGGGAGGAACTATGGCTACACCTTC | TRBJ1-2 | NA | TRBV5-1 | NA
CASSSGTQEQYF | TGTGCCAGCAGCTCTGGGACTCAGGAGCAGTACTTC | TRBJ2-7 | NA | TRBV5-5 | NA
CSASLGDTEAFF | TGCAGTGCTAGTTTGGGGGACACTGAAGCTTTCTTT | TRBJ1-1 | NA | TRBV20-1 | NA
CASSLYSGGRGNQPQHF | TGTGCCAGCAGCTTGTATTCGGGTGGCCGGGGCAATCAGCCCCAGCATTTT | TRBJ1-5 | NA | TRBV5-6 | NA
CASSLGGAKTEAFF | TGTGCCAGCAGCTTGGGGGGGGCTAAGACTGAAGCTTTCTTT | TRBJ1-1 | NA | TRBV5-8 | NA
CASSQGGITGELFF | TGTGCCAGCAGCCAAGGTGGTATCACCGGGGAGCTGTTTTTT | TRBJ2-2 | NA | TRBV4-2 | NA
CASSEMGTPYEQYF | TGCGCCAGCAGTGAGATGGGGACACCCTACGAGCAGTACTTC | TRBJ2-7 | NA | TRBV10-2 | few
CASSRTGVNSPLHF | TGTGCCAGCAGCCGTACAGGCGTTAATTCACCCCTCCACTTT | TRBJ1-6 | NA | TRBV3-1/TRBV3-2 | NA
CASSLVLETQYF | TGTGCCAGCAGCTTAGTGTTGGAGACCCAGTACTTC | TRBJ2-5 | NA | TRBV7-9 | NA
CASSQEILSSGNTIYF | TGTGCCAGCAGCCAAGAAATTCTGAGCTCTGGAAACACCATATATTTT | TRBJ1-3 | NA | TRBV3-1/TRBV3-2 | NA
CASSEWLAGTETQYF | TGCGCCAGCAGTGAGTGGCTAGCGGGTACAGAGACCCAGTACTTC | TRBJ2-5 | TRBD2 | TRBV10-2 | NA
CASNDRAGATNEKLFF | TGTGCCAGTAATGATCGGGCAGGAGCAACTAATGAAAAACTGTTTTTT | TRBJ1-4 | NA | TRBV19 | NA
CASSEDVDSRGETQYF | TGTGCCAGCAGTGAAGATGTAGACAGTAGAGGAGAGACCCAGTACTTC | TRBJ2-5 | NA | TRBV25-1 | NA
CASSYGLAGGLYNEQFF | TGCGCCAGCAGCTACGGACTAGCGGGGGGCCTCTACAATGAGCAGTTCTTC | TRBJ2-1 | TRBD2 | TRBV5-1 | few
CASSLADSLNYGYTF | TGTGCCAGCAGCTTAGCGGACAGCCTTAACTATGGCTACACCTTC | TRBJ1-2 | NA | TRBV11-2 | NA
CAWTRGVAYEQYF | TGTGCCTGGACCCGAGGGGTGGCCTACGAGCAGTACTTC | TRBJ2-7 | NA | TRBV30 | NA
CASTPGQGVRDTQYF | TGTGCCAGCACCCCGGGACAGGGGGTCAGAGATACGCAGTATTTT | TRBJ2-3 | TRBD1 | TRBV2 | NA
CASSHDYNSYNEQFF | TGTGCCAGCAGTCACGATTATAACTCCTACAATGAGCAGTTCTTC | TRBJ2-1 | NA | TRBV6-4 | NA